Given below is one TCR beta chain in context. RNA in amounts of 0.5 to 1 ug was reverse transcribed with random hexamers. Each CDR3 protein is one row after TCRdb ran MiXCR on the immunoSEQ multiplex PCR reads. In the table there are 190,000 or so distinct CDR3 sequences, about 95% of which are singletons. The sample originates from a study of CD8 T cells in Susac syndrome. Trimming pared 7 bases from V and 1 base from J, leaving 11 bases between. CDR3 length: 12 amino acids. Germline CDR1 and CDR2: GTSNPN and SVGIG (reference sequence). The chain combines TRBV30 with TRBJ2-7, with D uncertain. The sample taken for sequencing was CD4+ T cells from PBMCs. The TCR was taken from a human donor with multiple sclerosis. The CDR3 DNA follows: TGTGCCTCCTCCGAAATTTCCTACGAGCAGTACTTC. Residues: CASSEISYEQYF.